This T cell receptor beta chain was recovered during a study of tumor-infiltrating lymphocytes in primary liver carcinoma. At the level of the study: Productive TCRbeta read yields ran from roughly 4 to 7.5 million per sample and were similar between tissues.

Out of unsorted whole blood came the blood RNA, and germline DNA was extracted as well. The collection of 4 to 5 milliliters of peripheral blood preceded surgery. The CDR3 runs 18 residues. Germline V gene sequence: CDR1 SGHNT, CDR2 YENEEA. General study results and limits: Tumor-adjacent and tumor-blood pairs shared less of their repertoires than tumor region pairs shared.

The investigators made TCR beta cDNA from about 500 ng total RNA, using a constant-region primer. Slightly modified ARM-PCR with three nested multiplex PCR rounds yielded TCR beta libraries. TRBV1-TRBV30 forward primers paired with a C-beta reverse primer were used in the first two PCR rounds, which ran 9 to 10 cycles each. Via MiXCR, TCRdb re-called the multiplex PCR reads, giving one row per CDR3 protein. The sample holds around 330,000 distinct CDR3 sequences, roughly 60% seen once. With respect to this clonotype: Its antigen is unidentified. The junction shows a germline mismatch at one end, possibly a read error.

The sample consisted of peripheral blood. J is TRBJ2-1 and V is TRBV11-3; either TRBD1 or TRBD2 may supply D (5 bases each). This receptor was obtained from a woman aged 30 to 39 with primary liver carcinoma and hepatitis B virus infection. This chain's CDR3 is CPSSLGGNGTSGRNEQFF. The CDR3 DNA sequence: TGTCCCAGCAGCTTAGGTGGGAACGGGACGAGCGGTCGTAATGAGCAGTTCTTC.